These 29 T cell receptor beta chains share one sample of origin, sequenced in a study of T cell changes during pregnancy in multiple sclerosis. Only in-frame clones appear in the TCRdb table, and some are missing; sequencing was by immunoSEQ multiplex PCR. The data contain 50,000 to 65,000 clones, around 93% of them singletons. Sequenced material: CD8+ T cells from peripheral blood mononuclear cells, taken in the second trimester of pregnancy. These receptors came from a female donor with multiple sclerosis, enrolled in a pregnancy study.

The chain couples TRBV9 to TRBJ2-2; D is possibly TRBD2 (5 bases). Trimming stripped 7 bases from V and 1 base from J, with 11 bases between. Germline CDR1 and CDR2: SGDLS and YYNGEE. The CDR3 has 14 residues. This CDR3 reads CASHGSGNTGELFF. The CDR3 bases are TGTGCCAGCCATGGGAGTGGGAACACCGGGGAGCTGTTTTTT.

The table lists this clone with a few counts. For the CDR3, the DNA is TGTGCCTGGAGAGGGACAGGGTTCACTGAAGCTTTCTTT. This encodes CAWRGTGFTEAFF. The genes are TRBV30 and TRBJ1-1, with TRBD1 matching over 9 bases. Trimming at V came to 3 bases and at J to 4 bases, leaving 3 bases not matched to a gene. Per the germline V gene, CDR1 is GTSNPN and CDR2 is SVGIG (reference sequence). CDR3 length: 13 residues.

This chain connects TRBV18 to TRBJ2-1; TRBD2 matches 8 bases. CDR3 length: 16 amino acids. V shed 6 bases and J 4 bases; nucleotides not matched to a gene: 11. CDR1 is KGHSH and CDR2 is LQKENI in the germline V gene. In DNA, the CDR3 is TGTGCCAGCTCCCTGAGCACTAGCGGACCTTACAATGAGCAGTTCTTC. Residues: CASSLSTSGPYNEQFF.

The CDR3 nucleotides read TGTGCCAGCAGCTTAAATCAGGGGGACACTGAAGCTTTCTTT. Its translation: CASSLNQGDTEAFF. The chain recombines TRBV4-2 with TRBJ1-1, with 7 bases fitting TRBD1. Trimming cost V 5 bases and J 3 bases; bases outside gene matches: 6. The CDR3 is 14 amino acids. Germline CDR1 and CDR2: LGHNA and YNFKEQ.

The chain recombines TRBV2 with TRBJ2-2, with D possibly being TRBD2 (5 bases). The V end was cut by 6 bases, the J end by 0 bases, with 14 bases between. The CDR3 consists of 16 residues. Germline CDR1 is SNHLY and CDR2 is FYNNEI. Written as DNA, the CDR3 is TGTGCCAGCAGGGCCCCCGGGAACCCGAACACCGGGGAGCTGTTTTTT. It translates to CASRAPGNPNTGELFF.

The chain joins TRBV11-2 to TRBJ2-1, with a weak D call TRBD1 (6 bases). Germline V gene sequence: CDR1 SGHAT, CDR2 FQNNGV. Trimming left V 5 bases short and J 8 bases short, with 16 bases between. CDR3 length: 14 amino acids. For the CDR3, the DNA is TGTGCCAGCAGCACCCATTCCCGACAGGATGAGCAGTTCTTC. As protein: CASSTHSRQDEQFF.

This clone was seen a single time. The gene calls are TRBV28 and TRBJ2-1; tentatively, D is TRBD1 (6 bases). CDR3 length equals 12 residues. V was shortened by 2 bases and J by 7 bases, with 6 bases between the two germline ends. Germline CDR1 MDHEN, CDR2 SYDVKM. The CDR3 sequence: CASSLTGNEQFF. CDR3 nucleotide sequence: TGTGCCAGCAGTTTAACAGGGAATGAGCAGTTCTTC. Using reference TRBV28 and TRBJ2-1 for the parts outside the CDR3, the full variable domain is DVKVTQSSRYLVKRTGEKVFLECVQDMDHENMFWYRQDPGLGLRLIYFSYDVKMKEKGDIPEGYSVSREKKERFSLILESASTNQTSMYLCASSLTGNEQFFGPGTRLTVL.

This chain joins TRBV9 and TRBJ2-1; 7 bases are a match to TRBD2. This CDR3 is 13 amino acids long. The J segment lost 8 bases and the V segment lost 5 bases, leaving 7 bases of the junction unmatched. The germline gives CDR1 SGDLS, CDR2 YYNGEE. The DNA of the CDR3 is TGTGCCAGCAGGGACCTTGGGGGGGATGAGCAGTTCTTC. It yields the protein CASRDLGGDEQFF.

The chain links TRBV6-5 to TRBJ1-1; D may be TRBD1 (6 bases). Per the germline V gene, CDR1 is MNHEY and CDR2 is SVGAGI. V gave up 5 bases and J gave up 0 bases, with 13 bases separating them. This CDR3 contains 15 residues. The CDR3 sequence: CASSGRTAMNTEAFF. DNA for the CDR3: TGTGCCAGCAGTGGACGGACAGCCATGAACACTGAAGCTTTCTTT.

The chain joins TRBV30 to TRBJ2-3; 7 nucleotides agree with TRBD2. The CDR3 contains 15 residues. Unmatched junction bases numbered 7, after V lost 2 bases and J lost 2 bases. Per the germline V gene, CDR1 is GTSNPN and CDR2 is SVGIG (reference sequence). CDR3 coding DNA: TGTGCCTGGAGTCTGTGGGAGGGCTCCACAGATACGCAGTATTTT. Its translation is CAWSLWEGSTDTQYF.

V gene TRBV27 combines with J gene TRBJ2-1, with TRBD2 matching over 9 bases. The J segment lost 7 bases and the V segment lost 4 bases, leaving 17 bases of the junction unmatched. The CDR3 contains 18 residues. CDR1 MNHEY and CDR2 SMNVEV come from the germline V gene (reference sequence). This CDR3 reads CASSYRNIVAGGENEQFF. DNA of the CDR3: TGTGCCAGCAGTTACCGTAATATAGTGGCGGGAGGGGAGAATGAGCAGTTCTTC.

The chain links TRBV2 to TRBJ1-3; the D gene is possibly TRBD1 (6 bases). Per the germline V gene, CDR1 is SNHLY and CDR2 is FYNNEI. Trimming took off 6 bases at V and 1 base at J, with 13 bases between the two ends. The CDR3 has 15 amino acids. CDR3 residues: CASRETGPSGNTIYF. CDR3 DNA sequence: TGTGCCAGCAGGGAGACAGGCCCATCTGGAAACACCATATATTTT.

CDR3: CASSLKAGGANEQYF. The CDR3 region has the DNA TGCGCCAGCAGCTTAAAAGCGGGAGGGGCAAACGAGCAGTACTTC. The V call is TRBV5-1, the J call TRBJ2-7; TRBD2 aligns across 10 bases. Germline values: CDR1 SGHRS, CDR2 YFSETQ. The CDR3 length is 15 residues. After removal of 2 bases from V and 5 bases from J, the junction contained 7 bases not matched to a gene.

The V and J genes are TRBV4-3 and TRBJ2-7, with 9 bases matching TRBD2. Germline-derived CDR1 and CDR2 are LGHNA and YSLEER. The CDR3 length is 14 residues. The trim removed 3 bases at V and 4 bases at J, leaving 4 bases unmatched. DNA of the CDR3: TGCGCCAGCAGCCATAATGCGGGAGGGTACGAGCAGTACTTC. This codes for CASSHNAGGYEQYF.

This clone was seen once. This chain uses TRBV5-5 with TRBJ2-5, with a weak D call TRBD1 (6 bases). In germline, CDR1 is SGHKS, CDR2 YYEKEE (reference sequence). This CDR3 region has 14 residues. V lost 5 bases, J lost 5 bases, and 16 bases lay in between. In DNA form, the CDR3 reads TGTGCCAGCAGTTTGAATGGGGGCATCGAGACCCAGTACTTC. Translation: CASSLNGGIETQYF.

The chain is built from TRBV7-3 and TRBJ2-2; D uncertain. Germline V gives CDR1 SGHTA, CDR2 FQGTGA. This CDR3 comprises 14 residues. V was shortened by 1 base and J by 2 bases, with 5 bases between the two germline ends. The CDR3 DNA follows: TGTGCCAGCAGCTTAATACTTAACACCGGGGAGCTGTTTTTT. It encodes CASSLILNTGELFF.

The V gene is TRBV13, the J gene TRBJ2-5; 7 bases are shared with TRBD2. The CDR3 spans 18 residues. Germline V gives CDR1 PRHDT, CDR2 FYEKMQ (reference sequence). Trimming took 0 bases from V and 4 from J; bases not matched to a gene: 14. CDR3 residues: CASSLGGGGLSQAETQYF. CDR3 in DNA: TGTGCCAGCAGCTTAGGTGGGGGAGGGCTATCCCAGGCAGAGACCCAGTACTTC.

The chain is built from TRBV27 and TRBJ2-2; 8 bases align to TRBD1. Germline V CDR1 and CDR2: MNHEY, SMNVEV (reference sequence). V was pared by 6 bases and J by 7 bases, with 4 bases of the junction left unmatched. The CDR3 contains 13 residues. The CDR3 DNA follows: TGTGCCAGCAGCCTGACAGGGGACGGGGAGCTGTTTTTT. It yields the protein CASSLTGDGELFF.

The rearrangement links TRBV4-3 to TRBJ2-7; weak D call: TRBD2 (6 bases). Germline CDR1 is LGHNA and CDR2 is YSLEER. The CDR3 totals 14 residues. V lost 0 bases to trimming and J lost 1 base, with 7 bases between them. CDR3 in DNA: TGCGCCAGCAGCCAAGAGCGGGGATCCTACGAGCAGTACTTC. Translated, it gives CASSQERGSYEQYF.

The chain carries TRBV6-5 and TRBJ1-1; 7 bases are shared with TRBD1. The germline V gene encodes CDR1 MNHEY and CDR2 SVGAGI. J lost 5 bases, V lost 4 bases, and 7 bases had no gene match. This CDR3 is 14 amino acids long. The CDR3 reads CASSLTGTETEAFF. The CDR3 region has the DNA TGTGCCAGCAGTTTAACCGGGACAGAGACTGAAGCTTTCTTT.

The chain recombines TRBV4-2 with TRBJ2-7; possible D gene TRBD1, 5 bases. V was trimmed by 0 bases and J by 0 bases, leaving 15 bases between them. Germline loops: CDR1 LGHNA, CDR2 YNFKEQ. This CDR3 contains 17 residues. The CDR3 region has the DNA TGTGCCAGCAGCCAAGAAGGGGCAGGTCCTCTCTCCTACGAGCAGTACTTC. Translating gives CASSQEGAGPLSYEQYF.

The genes are TRBV28 and TRBJ2-1, with D perhaps TRBD2 (6 bases). Germline V lookup: CDR1 MDHEN, CDR2 SYDVKM. V shed 3 bases and J shed 2 bases, with 17 bases lying between them. The CDR3 contains 17 residues. In DNA, the CDR3 is TGTGCCAGCAGTTTCTCGGGGGTACGGAAACCCTACAATGAGCAGTTCTTC. Its translation is CASSFSGVRKPYNEQFF.

The genes are TRBV6-6 and TRBJ2-7; TRBD1 aligns across 10 bases. Germline loops: CDR1 MNHNY, CDR2 SVGAGI (reference sequence). Trimming removed 0 bases from V and 2 bases from J; junction bases left unmatched: 4. This CDR3 has 16 amino acids. CDR3 in amino acids: CASSYSPGQGPYEQYF. In DNA form, the CDR3 reads TGTGCCAGCAGTTACTCACCGGGACAGGGGCCCTACGAGCAGTACTTC.

This chain connects TRBV29-1 to TRBJ1-1, with D possibly being TRBD1 (5 bases). CDR3 length equals 13 residues. Per the germline V gene, CDR1 is SQVTM and CDR2 is ANQGSEA. V gave up 2 bases and J gave up 3 bases, with 10 bases separating them. In nucleotides, the CDR3 is TGCAGCGTTGAAACGGCAGGGCACACTGAAGCTTTCTTT. Amino acids: CSVETAGHTEAFF. Full variable domain (outside the CDR3, taken from reference TRBV29-1 and TRBJ1-1): SAVISQKPSRDICQRGTSLTIQCQVDSQVTMMFWYRQQPGQSLTLIATANQGSEATYESGFVIDKFPISRPNLTFSTLTVSNMSPEDSSIYLCSVETAGHTEAFFGQGTRLTVV.

The chain is built from TRBV2 and TRBJ2-1; TRBD2 matches 14 bases. J was trimmed by 7 bases and V by 1 base; bases with no gene match: 0. Germline loops: CDR1 SNHLY, CDR2 FYNNEI. This CDR3 region has 15 residues. The CDR3 sequence: CASSEGLAGGNEQFF. The CDR3 region has the DNA TGTGCCAGCAGTGAAGGACTAGCGGGGGGGAATGAGCAGTTCTTC. The variable domain in full, with the rest retrieved from reference TRBV2 and TRBJ2-1, is EPEVTQTPSHQVTQMGQEVILRCVPISNHLYFYWYRQILGQKVEFLVSFYNNEISEKSEIFDDQFSVERPDGSNFTLKIRSTKLEDSAMYFCASSEGLAGGNEQFFGPGTRLTVL.

V is TRBV1 and J is TRBJ2-2; the DNA was not compared with TRBD2, the D call given in the table. TRBV1 is noted as a pseudogene. The length of the CDR3 is 15 residues. The CDR3 region is CTSSQSKRSTGELFF. CDR3 nucleotide sequence: TGCACCAGCAGCCAATCTAAGAGGAGCACCGGGGAGCTGTTTTTT.

The chain is built from TRBV28 and TRBJ1-2; D unclear. CDR1 is MDHEN and CDR2 is SYDVKM in the germline V gene. V was shortened by 1 base and J by 6 bases, with 9 bases between the two germline ends. The CDR3 has 13 residues. This chain's CDR3 is CASSLFSGDGYTF. Written as DNA, the CDR3 is TGTGCCAGCAGTTTATTCAGCGGGGATGGCTACACCTTC.

V is TRBV18 and J is TRBJ1-1, with D perhaps TRBD1 (6 bases). In germline, CDR1 is KGHSH, CDR2 LQKENI. Trimming took off 5 bases at V and 7 bases at J, with 11 bases between the two ends. This CDR3 spans 12 amino acids. The CDR3 DNA is TGTGCCAGCTCAGAGGACAGAATTGAAGCTTTCTTT. Amino acid sequence: CASSEDRIEAFF.

The chain is built from TRBV7-6 and TRBJ2-5; perhaps TRBD2 as D (6 bases). The J call is uncertain, as TRBJ2-7 better fits the DNA end. The CDR3 totals 17 residues. CDR1 is SGHVS and CDR2 is FNYEAQ in the germline V gene. CDR3 bases: TGTGCCAGCAGCTTAGGTCTTCCGGGAGAGGGCATGTACGAGCAGTACTTC. Translation gives CASSLGLPGEGMYEQYF.